The 25 T cell receptor beta chains reported below all come from one sample, sequenced in a study of CD8+CD57+ T cells in acquired aplastic anemia. For CDR3 and TCR beta VDJ profiling, genomic DNA was the template used. Each CDR3 protein gets one entry after TCRdb re-called the reads with MiXCR. The sample carries 150,000 to 200,000 distinct CDR3 sequences, over 60% recorded once. The source material was sorted CD4+, CD8+, or CD8+CD57+ T cells (not recorded which) from PBMCs. The receptors were gathered from a human donor with severe aplastic anemia or a healthy control (not recorded which).

The V call is TRBV20-1, the J call TRBJ2-1, with D perhaps matching TRBD2 (6 bases). The V and J ends lost 6 bases and 8 bases respectively, with 14 bases between them. This CDR3 is built from 12 residues. CDR1 and CDR2 (germline): DFQATT, SNEGSKA (reference sequence). In nucleotides, the CDR3 is TGCAGTGCCAACAGCGGGTACGATGAGCAGTTCTTC. It is translated as CSANSGYDEQFF.

The chain employs TRBV20-1 and TRBJ2-7; 10 bases align to TRBD2. CDR3 size: 13 residues. The V gene end was trimmed by 6 bases and the J gene end by 3 bases; junction bases not matched to a gene: 5. Germline V gene data show CDR1 as DFQATT and CDR2 as SNEGSKA (reference sequence). The CDR3 sequence is CSATRTSGYEQYF. CDR3 nucleotide sequence: TGCAGTGCAACCCGGACTAGCGGCTACGAGCAGTACTTC.

At least ten counts were recorded for this clonotype. The chain has TRBV3-1 and TRBJ2-7, with D perhaps being TRBD1 or TRBD2 (5 bases each). The ends were cut back, 4 bases at V and 12 bases at J, with 16 bases in the middle. Germline V lookup: CDR1 LGHDT, CDR2 YNNKEL (reference sequence). This CDR3 contains 12 residues. The CDR3 nucleotides are TGTGCCAGCAGCCCGGGGACGGGGAGAAGGTACTTC. Amino acids: CASSPGTGRRYF.

J is TRBJ1-5 and V is TRBV20-1; the D gene is possibly TRBD1 (6 bases). CDR3 size: 16 residues. V gave up 3 bases and J gave up 4 bases, with 19 bases separating them. The germline CDR1 and CDR2 sequences are DFQATT and SNEGSKA (reference sequence). CDR3 nucleotides: TGCAGTGCTAGCCCGTCGGGGGGGGCGAGAAATCAGCCCCAGCATTTT. Translation gives CSASPSGGARNQPQHF.

The table lists this clonotype with many counts. The rearrangement links TRBV19 to TRBJ2-7; tentatively, D is TRBD1 or TRBD2 (5 bases each). V was pared by 3 bases and J by 4 bases, with 16 bases between. CDR1 is LNHDA, CDR2 SQIVND, per germline (reference sequence). The CDR3 contains 15 residues. The CDR3 bases are TGTGCCAGTAGTATGGATGAGGGGTTGCGGTACGAGCAGTACTTC. Translation gives CASSMDEGLRYEQYF. Full variable domain (remainder filled in from reference TRBV19 and TRBJ2-7): DGGITQSPKYLFRKEGQNVTLSCEQNLNHDAMYWYRQDPGQGLRLIYYSQIVNDFQKGDIAEGYSVSREKKESFPLTVTSAQKNPTAFYLCASSMDEGLRYEQYFGPGTRLTVT.

This clonotype appeared a single time. The J gene is TRBJ2-2, the V gene TRBV29-1; D assignment may be TRBD1 or TRBD2 (5 bases each). Germline CDR1 reads SQVTM; CDR2 reads ANQGSEA. This CDR3 has 16 residues. V gave up 6 bases and J gave up 0 bases, with 17 bases separating them. CDR3 protein: CSVQDRGATNTGELFF. DNA of the CDR3: TGCAGCGTCCAAGATCGAGGGGCTACGAACACCGGGGAGCTGTTTTTT.

The rearrangement joins TRBV6-4 to TRBJ1-3, with D possibly matching TRBD1 (5 bases). The CDR3 is made up of 14 amino acids. Germline CDR1 is MRHNA and CDR2 is SNTAGT. V lost 6 bases, J lost 2 bases, and 11 bases lay in between. CDR3 loop: CASRGGEPGNTIYF. The CDR3 DNA reads as TGTGCCAGCAGGGGGGGTGAGCCTGGAAACACCATATATTTT.

The chain joins TRBV24-1 to TRBJ2-1, with 9 nucleotides matching TRBD2. Germline values: CDR1 KGHDR, CDR2 SFDVKD. The CDR3 length is 18 residues. J lost 0 bases, V lost 4 bases, and 9 bases had no gene match. For the CDR3, the DNA is TGTGCCACCAGTGACCCTACTAGCGGGCCATTCTCCTACAATGAGCAGTTCTTC. Its translation: CATSDPTSGPFSYNEQFF.

J is TRBJ2-3 and V is TRBV12-3 or TRBV12-4; D is unresolved. The length of the CDR3 is 13 residues. V lost 10 bases and J lost 5, with 16 bases in between. CDR3 coding DNA: TGTGCCATCATTAGACAAGCTGGAGATACGCAGTATTTT. Amino acid sequence: CAIIRQAGDTQYF.

This clonotype was observed once. Possible read error: a much larger clone is one base away. The J gene is TRBJ2-1, the V gene TRBV9, with 14 bases matching TRBD2. The CDR3 totals 15 residues. The germline gives CDR1 SGDLS, CDR2 YYNGEE. CDR3 loop: CASSEGLAGGNEQCF. In nucleotides, the CDR3 is TGTGCCAGCAGCGAAGGACTAGCGGGGGGCAATGAGCAGTGCTTC.

This clonotype was counted ten times or more. V gene TRBV5-1 combines with J gene TRBJ1-2, with a possible D match to TRBD1 (6 bases). CDR1 and CDR2 (germline): SGHRS, YFSETQ. Trimming removed 4 bases at V and 4 bases at J, with 17 bases between. This CDR3 has 15 residues. The CDR3 here is CASSPDRLLGYGYTF. The CDR3 coding sequence is TGCGCCAGCAGCCCTGACAGGCTCCTTGGCTATGGCTACACCTTC.

The rearrangement links TRBV5-1 to TRBJ1-3, with a possible D match to TRBD1 (5 bases). The V gene lost 4 bases and the J gene lost 3 bases, with 8 bases spanning the gap. This CDR3 contains 13 residues. Germline lookup yields CDR1 SGHRS and CDR2 YFSETQ. Written as DNA, the CDR3 is TGCGCCAGCAGCCGGGGGGATGGAAACACCATATATTTT. As protein: CASSRGDGNTIYF.

Comments on this clonotype: A junction end diverges from the germline sequence, so it may reflect a read error. J is TRBJ2-7 and V is TRBV7-9, with 9 positions matching TRBD1. Germline values: CDR1 SEHNR, CDR2 FQNEAQ (reference sequence). This CDR3 region has 15 residues. CDR3 sequence reads: CASSLAGTGYYEQYF. In DNA, the CDR3 is TGCGCCAGCAGCTTGGCGGGGACAGGGTACTACGAGCAGTACTTC.

This clonotype was seen a handful of times. The chain recombines TRBV29-1 with TRBJ2-5; 8 bases fit TRBD1. The CDR3 covers 14 residues. Germline V gene lookup returns CDR1 SQVTM and CDR2 ANQGSEA. V trimming: 6 bases; J trimming: 5 bases; junction bases outside the gene matches: 11. CDR3 in DNA: TGCAGCGTGGAGGACAGGGTATATGAGGAGACCCAGTACTTC. Encoded protein: CSVEDRVYEETQYF.

The V gene is TRBV20-1, the J gene TRBJ1-6; 11 bases match TRBD1. The CDR3 runs to 15 residues. Germline trimming cut 3 bases from V and 9 bases from J; bases unmatched to any gene: 7. In germline, CDR1 is DFQATT, CDR2 SNEGSKA (reference sequence). DNA for the CDR3: TGCAGTGCTAGGTTGGACAGGGGGCGAGGTTCACCCCTCCACTTT. Encoded protein: CSARLDRGRGSPLHF.

The rearrangement uses TRBV6-6 and TRBJ1-6; the D gene is possibly TRBD1 (5 bases). The germline V gene has CDR1 MNHNY and CDR2 SVGAGI (reference sequence). There are 16 residues in the CDR3. The germline V and J ends were trimmed by 2 bases and 6 bases, with 14 bases remaining between them. CDR3 in DNA: TGTGCCAGCAGTTACCCACCAGGGCGCGGTAATTCACCCCTCCACTTT. It is translated as CASSYPPGRGNSPLHF.

The chain uses TRBV10-2 and TRBJ2-7; perhaps TRBD1 as D (5 bases). Trimming took off 2 bases at V and 3 bases at J, with 11 bases between the two ends. Per the germline V gene, CDR1 is WSHSY and CDR2 is SAAADI. This CDR3 has 14 amino acids. CDR3 protein: CASSEGRVIYEQYF. The DNA of the CDR3 is TGCGCCAGCAGTGAGGGCAGGGTCATCTACGAGCAGTACTTC.

The chain employs TRBV29-1 and TRBJ1-2; the match to TRBD1 covers 7 bases. This CDR3 is 11 amino acids long. CDR1 SQVTM and CDR2 ANQGSEA come from the germline V gene. The V and J ends lost 4 bases and 6 bases, in that order; junction bases with no gene match: 2. CDR3: CSVGQGDGYTF. CDR3 in DNA: TGCAGCGTTGGACAGGGTGATGGCTACACCTTC.

A few counts support this clonotype. This may stem from a read error, because a much larger clone lies one nucleotide away. This likely comes from a read error, as the CDR3 has no conserved phenylalanine or tryptophan at its end. This chain joins TRBV13 and TRBJ1-2, with 7 bases identical to TRBD1. The length of the CDR3 is 13 residues. Germline V gene data show CDR1 as PRHDT and CDR2 as FYEKMQ (reference sequence). Unmatched junction bases numbered 1, after V lost 4 bases and J lost 2 bases. The CDR3 here is CASSSQGNYGYTL. CDR3 nucleotides: TGTGCCAGCAGCTCACAGGGGAACTATGGCTACACCCTC.

Comment on this clonotype: Since a much larger clone is just one base distant, this may be a read error. This sequence joins TRBV10-1 and TRBJ2-1; D may be TRBD1 (6 bases). This CDR3 has 14 residues. CDR1 WNHNN and CDR2 SYGVQD come from the germline V gene (reference sequence). Trimming took 3 bases from V and 7 from J, leaving 13 bases between them. The CDR3 loop reads CASSEVEGGNEQFF. CDR3 sequence (DNA): TGCGCCAGCAGTGAAGTTGAAGGGGGAAATGAGCAGTTCTTC.

The V gene is TRBV20-1, the J gene TRBJ2-7, with D possibly matching TRBD1 (7 bases). V dropped 1 base and J dropped 4 bases, with 11 bases sitting between them. Looked up from germline, CDR1 is DFQATT and CDR2 is SNEGSKA (reference sequence). The CDR3 has 13 amino acids. CDR3 residues: CSARGQGGYEQYF. The CDR3 DNA follows: TGCAGTGCTAGAGGTCAGGGGGGATACGAGCAGTACTTC.

The chain has TRBV7-2 and TRBJ2-7; D possibly matches TRBD1 or TRBD2 (5 bases each). CDR1 and CDR2 (germline): SGHTA, FQGNSA. With 0 bases removed from V and 0 bases from J, the gap between germline ends came to 9 bases. There are 15 residues in the CDR3. The CDR3: CASSLAPGSSYEQYF. CDR3 coding DNA: TGTGCCAGCAGCTTAGCTCCAGGGAGCTCCTACGAGCAGTACTTC.

The chain combines TRBV7-8 with TRBJ2-1; TRBD2 matches at 10 bases. V gave up 8 bases and J gave up 3 bases; unmatched junction bases: 7. Germline CDR1 and CDR2: SGHVS and FQNEAQ. The CDR3 is 15 amino acids. The CDR3: CASAEGLANYNEQFF. The CDR3 DNA follows: TGTGCCAGCGCCGAGGGACTAGCGAACTACAATGAGCAGTTCTTC. The whole variable domain, filled in from reference TRBV7-8 and TRBJ2-1, reads GAGVSQSPRYKVAKRGQDVALRCDPISGHVSLFWYQQALGQGPEFLTYFQNEAQLDKSGLPSDRFFAERPEGSVSTLKIQRTQQEDSAVYLCASAEGLANYNEQFFGPGTRLTVL.

There are a few counts of this clonotype. The junction departs from germline at one end; a sequencing error may be responsible. This rearrangement joins TRBV5-1 to TRBJ2-7, with D possibly TRBD1 on 5 matching bases. The germline V gene encodes CDR1 SGHRS and CDR2 YFSETQ. This CDR3 contains 13 residues. The CDR3 sequence is CASSLQGSYEQYF. DNA for the CDR3: TGTGCCAGCAGCTTGCAGGGTTCCTACGAGCAGTACTTC.

This clonotype was counted many times. V gene TRBV25-1 combines with J gene TRBJ2-7; TRBD1 matches 9 bases. The CDR3 is made up of 16 amino acids. Germline CDR1 is MGHDK and CDR2 is SYGVNS. With V trimmed by 4 bases and J by 1 base, 8 bases remained unmatched. CDR3 amino acids: CASSVSLGQGSYEQYF. Written as DNA, the CDR3 is TGTGCCAGCAGTGTATCCCTGGGACAGGGATCCTACGAGCAGTACTTC.